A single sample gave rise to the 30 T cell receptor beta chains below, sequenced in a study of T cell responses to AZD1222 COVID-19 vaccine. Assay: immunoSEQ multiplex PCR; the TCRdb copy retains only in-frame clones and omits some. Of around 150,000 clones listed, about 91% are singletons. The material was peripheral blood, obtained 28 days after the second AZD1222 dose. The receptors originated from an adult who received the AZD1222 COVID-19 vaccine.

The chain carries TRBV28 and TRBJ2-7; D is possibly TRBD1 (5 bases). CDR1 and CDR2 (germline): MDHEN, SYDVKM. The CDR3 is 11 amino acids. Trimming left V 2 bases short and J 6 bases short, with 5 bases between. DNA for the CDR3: TGTGCCAGCAGTTTAAGGGGCGAGCAGTACTTC. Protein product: CASSLRGEQYF.

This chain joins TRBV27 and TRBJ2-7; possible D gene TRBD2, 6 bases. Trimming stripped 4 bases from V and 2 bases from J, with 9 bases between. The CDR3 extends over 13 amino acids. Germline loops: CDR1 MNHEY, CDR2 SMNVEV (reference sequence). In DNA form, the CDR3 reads TGTGCCAGCAGTTGGCGGGGACCCTACGAGCAGTACTTC. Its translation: CASSWRGPYEQYF.

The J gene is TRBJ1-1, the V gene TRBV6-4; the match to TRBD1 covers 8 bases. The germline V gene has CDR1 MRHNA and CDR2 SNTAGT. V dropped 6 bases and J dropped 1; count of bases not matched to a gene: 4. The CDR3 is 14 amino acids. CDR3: CASRAGTGNTEAFF. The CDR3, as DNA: TGTGCCAGCAGAGCCGGGACAGGGAACACTGAAGCTTTCTTT.

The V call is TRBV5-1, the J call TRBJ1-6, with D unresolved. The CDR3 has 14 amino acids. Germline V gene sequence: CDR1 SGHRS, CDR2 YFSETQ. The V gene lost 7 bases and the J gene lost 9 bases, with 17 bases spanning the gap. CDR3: CASRDGLDGSPLHF. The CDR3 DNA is TGCGCCAGCCGAGACGGACTGGATGGTTCACCCCTCCACTTT.

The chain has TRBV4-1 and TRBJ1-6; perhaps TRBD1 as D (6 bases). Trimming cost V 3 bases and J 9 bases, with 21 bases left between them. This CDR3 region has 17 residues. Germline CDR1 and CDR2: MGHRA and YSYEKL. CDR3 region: CASSHLSTGILISPLHF. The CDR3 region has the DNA TGCGCCAGCAGCCACCTAAGTACAGGGATTTTGATTTCACCCCTCCACTTT.

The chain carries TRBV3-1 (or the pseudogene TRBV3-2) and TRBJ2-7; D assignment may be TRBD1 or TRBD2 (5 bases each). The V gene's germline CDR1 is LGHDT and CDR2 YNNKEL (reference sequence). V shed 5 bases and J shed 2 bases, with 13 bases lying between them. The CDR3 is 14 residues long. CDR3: CASSTIGAAYEQYF. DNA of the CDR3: TGTGCCAGCAGCACTATCGGGGCCGCCTACGAGCAGTACTTC.

CDR3 loop: CASSTLGGSGTDTQYF. In DNA, the CDR3 is TGTGCCAGCAGCACATTAGGGGGCTCGGGCACAGATACGCAGTATTTT. The chain is built from TRBV9 and TRBJ2-3; 7 nucleotides agree with TRBD1. The ends lost 4 bases at V and 1 base at J; junction bases unmatched: 9. The CDR3 is 16 residues long. CDR1 SGDLS and CDR2 YYNGEE come from the germline V gene.

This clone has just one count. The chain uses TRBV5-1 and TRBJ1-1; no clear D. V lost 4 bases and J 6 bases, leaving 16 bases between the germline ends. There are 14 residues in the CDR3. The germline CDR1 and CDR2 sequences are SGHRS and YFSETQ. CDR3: CASSPGVVSAEAFF. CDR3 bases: TGCGCCAGCAGCCCTGGCGTAGTGAGCGCTGAAGCTTTCTTT.

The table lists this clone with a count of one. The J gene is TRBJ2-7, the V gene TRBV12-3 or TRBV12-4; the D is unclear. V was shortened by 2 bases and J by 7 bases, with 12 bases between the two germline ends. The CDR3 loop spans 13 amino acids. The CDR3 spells CASSLLTSGEQYF. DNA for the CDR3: TGTGCCAGCAGTTTACTGACTTCTGGGGAGCAGTACTTC.

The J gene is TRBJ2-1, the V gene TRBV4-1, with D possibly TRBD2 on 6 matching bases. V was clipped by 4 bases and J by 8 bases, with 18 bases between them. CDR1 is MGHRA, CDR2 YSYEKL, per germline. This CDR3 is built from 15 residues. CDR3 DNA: TGCGCCAGCAGCCTGAGGGACTTCGAGGCCGATGAGCAGTTCTTC. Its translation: CASSLRDFEADEQFF.

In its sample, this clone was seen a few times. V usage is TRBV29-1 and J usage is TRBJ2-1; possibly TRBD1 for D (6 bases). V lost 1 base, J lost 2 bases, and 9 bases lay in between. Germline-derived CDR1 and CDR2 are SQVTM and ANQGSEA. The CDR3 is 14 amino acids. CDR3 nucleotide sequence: TGCAGCGTTGAAGGTCAGGGGCCCTACAATGAGCAGTTCTTC. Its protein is CSVEGQGPYNEQFF.

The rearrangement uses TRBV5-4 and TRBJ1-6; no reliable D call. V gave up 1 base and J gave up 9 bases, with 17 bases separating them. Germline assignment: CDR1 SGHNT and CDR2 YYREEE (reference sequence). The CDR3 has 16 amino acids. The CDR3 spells CASSLREGGRSSPLHF. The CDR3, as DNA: TGTGCCAGCAGCTTGCGTGAAGGAGGCCGGAGTTCACCCCTCCACTTT.

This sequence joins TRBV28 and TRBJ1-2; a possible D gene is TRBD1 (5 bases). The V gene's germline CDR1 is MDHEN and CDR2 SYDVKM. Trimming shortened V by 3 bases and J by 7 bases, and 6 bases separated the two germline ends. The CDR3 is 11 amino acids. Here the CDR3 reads CASSLGGGYTF. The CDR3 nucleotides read TGTGCCAGCAGTTTGGGGGGTGGCTACACCTTC.

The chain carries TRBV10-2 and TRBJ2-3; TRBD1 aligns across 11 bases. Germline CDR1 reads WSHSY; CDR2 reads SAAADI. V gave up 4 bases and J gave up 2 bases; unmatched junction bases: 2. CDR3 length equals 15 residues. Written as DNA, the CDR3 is TGCGCCAGCAGTGGGACAGGGGGCTACACAGATACGCAGTATTTT. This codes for CASSGTGGYTDTQYF.

The CDR3 loop reads CSVVPNTEAFF. DNA for the CDR3: TGCAGTGTTGTGCCGAACACTGAAGCTTTCTTT. The V call is TRBV20-1, the J call TRBJ1-1; D is undetermined. Germline CDR1 DFQATT, CDR2 SNEGSKA (reference sequence). With 7 bases removed from V and 1 base from J, the gap between germline ends came to 7 bases. The CDR3 runs 11 residues.

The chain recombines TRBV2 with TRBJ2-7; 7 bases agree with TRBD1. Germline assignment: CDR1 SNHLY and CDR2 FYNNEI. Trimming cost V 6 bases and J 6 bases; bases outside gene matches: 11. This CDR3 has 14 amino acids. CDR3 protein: CASRVTSGQTEQYF. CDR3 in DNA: TGTGCCAGCAGGGTCACTTCGGGACAGACCGAGCAGTACTTC.

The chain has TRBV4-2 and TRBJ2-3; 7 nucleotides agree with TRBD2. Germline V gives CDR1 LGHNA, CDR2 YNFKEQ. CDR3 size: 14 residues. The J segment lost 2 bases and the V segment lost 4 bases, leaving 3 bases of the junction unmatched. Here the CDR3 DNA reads TGTGCCAGCAGCCGGGGGGGGGACACAGATACGCAGTATTTT. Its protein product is CASSRGGDTDTQYF.

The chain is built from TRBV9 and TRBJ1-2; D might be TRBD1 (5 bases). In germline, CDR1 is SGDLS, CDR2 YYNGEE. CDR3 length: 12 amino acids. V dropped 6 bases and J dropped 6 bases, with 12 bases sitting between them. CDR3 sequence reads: CASTFGADGYTF. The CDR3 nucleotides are TGTGCCAGCACTTTCGGGGCTGATGGCTACACCTTC.

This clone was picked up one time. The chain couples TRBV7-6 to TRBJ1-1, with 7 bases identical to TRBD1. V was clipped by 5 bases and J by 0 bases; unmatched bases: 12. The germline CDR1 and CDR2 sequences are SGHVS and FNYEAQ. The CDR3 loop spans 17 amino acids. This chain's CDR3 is CASSRFGTDYMNTEAFF. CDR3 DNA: TGTGCCAGCAGCCGGTTCGGGACAGACTACATGAACACTGAAGCTTTCTTT.

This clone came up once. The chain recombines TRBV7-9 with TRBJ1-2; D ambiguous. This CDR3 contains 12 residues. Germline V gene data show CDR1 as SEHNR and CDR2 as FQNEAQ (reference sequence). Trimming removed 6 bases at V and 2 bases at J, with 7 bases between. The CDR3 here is CASSFGNYGYTF. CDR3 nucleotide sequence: TGTGCCAGCAGTTTCGGAAACTATGGCTACACCTTC.

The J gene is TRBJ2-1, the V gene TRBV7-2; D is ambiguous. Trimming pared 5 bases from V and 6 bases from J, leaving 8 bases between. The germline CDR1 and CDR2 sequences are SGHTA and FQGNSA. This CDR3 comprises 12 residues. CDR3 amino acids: CASSPFINEQFF. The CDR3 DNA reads TGTGCCAGCAGCCCTTTCATCAATGAGCAGTTCTTC. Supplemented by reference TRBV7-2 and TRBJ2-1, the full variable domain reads GAGVSQSPSNKVTEKGKDVELRCDPISGHTALYWYRQSLGQGLEFLIYFQGNSAPDKSGLPSDRFSAERTGGSVSTLTIQRTQQEDSAVYLCASSPFINEQFFGPGTRLTVL.

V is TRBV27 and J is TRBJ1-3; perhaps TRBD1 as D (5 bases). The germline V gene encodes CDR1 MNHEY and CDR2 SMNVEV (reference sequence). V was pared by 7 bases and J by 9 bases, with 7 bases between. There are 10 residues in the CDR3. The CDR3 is CASMGGTIYF. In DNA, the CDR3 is TGTGCCAGCATGGGGGGCACCATATATTTT.

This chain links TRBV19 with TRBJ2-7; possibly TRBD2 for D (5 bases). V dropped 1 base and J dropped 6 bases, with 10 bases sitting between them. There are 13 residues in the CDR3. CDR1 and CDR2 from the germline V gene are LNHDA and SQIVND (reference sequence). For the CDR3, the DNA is TGTGCCAGTAGTATAGTGGCCCGGGGCGAGCAGTACTTC. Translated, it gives CASSIVARGEQYF.

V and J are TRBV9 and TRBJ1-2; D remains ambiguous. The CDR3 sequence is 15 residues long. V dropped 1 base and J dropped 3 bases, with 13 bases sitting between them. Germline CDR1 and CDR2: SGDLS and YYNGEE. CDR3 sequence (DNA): TGTGCCAGCAGCGTAACGGGAGGGTCCCACTATGGCTACACCTTC. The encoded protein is CASSVTGGSHYGYTF. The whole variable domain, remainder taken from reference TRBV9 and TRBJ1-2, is DSGVTQTPKHLITATGQRVTLRCSPRSGDLSVYWYQQSLDQGLQFLIQYYNGEERAKGNILERFSAQQFPDLHSELNLSSLELGDSALYFCASSVTGGSHYGYTFGSGTRLTVV.

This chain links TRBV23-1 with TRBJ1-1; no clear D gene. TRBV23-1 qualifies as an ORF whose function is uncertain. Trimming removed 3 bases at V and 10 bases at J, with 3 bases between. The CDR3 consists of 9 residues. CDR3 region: CASSHAAFF. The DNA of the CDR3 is TGCGCCAGCAGTCATGCAGCTTTCTTT.

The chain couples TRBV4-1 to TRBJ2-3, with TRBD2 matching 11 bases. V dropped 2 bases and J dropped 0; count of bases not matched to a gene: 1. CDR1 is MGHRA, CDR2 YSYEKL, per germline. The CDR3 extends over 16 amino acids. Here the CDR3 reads CASSQLAGGSTDTQYF. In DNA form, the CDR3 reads TGCGCCAGCAGCCAACTAGCGGGGGGAAGCACAGATACGCAGTATTTT.

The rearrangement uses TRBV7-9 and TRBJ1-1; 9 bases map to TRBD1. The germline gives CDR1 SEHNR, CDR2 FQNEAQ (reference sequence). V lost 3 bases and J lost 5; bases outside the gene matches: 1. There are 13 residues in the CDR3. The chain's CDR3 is CASSLGTGTEAFF. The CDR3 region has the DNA TGTGCCAGCAGCTTGGGGACAGGGACTGAAGCTTTCTTT.

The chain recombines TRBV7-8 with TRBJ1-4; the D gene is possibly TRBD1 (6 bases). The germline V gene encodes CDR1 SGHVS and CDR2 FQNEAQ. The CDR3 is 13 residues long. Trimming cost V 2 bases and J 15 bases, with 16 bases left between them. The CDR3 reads CASSLRIDRLLFF. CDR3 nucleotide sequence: TGTGCCAGCAGCTTAAGAATAGACAGGCTATTGTTTTTT. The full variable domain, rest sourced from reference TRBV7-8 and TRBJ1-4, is GAGVSQSPRYKVAKRGQDVALRCDPISGHVSLFWYQQALGQGPEFLTYFQNEAQLDKSGLPSDRFFAERPEGSVSTLKIQRTQQEDSAVYLCASSLRIDRLLFFGSGTQLSVL.

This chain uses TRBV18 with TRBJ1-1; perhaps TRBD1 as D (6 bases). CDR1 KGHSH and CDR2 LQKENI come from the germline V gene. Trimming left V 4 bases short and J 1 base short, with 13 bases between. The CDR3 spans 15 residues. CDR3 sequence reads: CASSLQGGRNTEAFF. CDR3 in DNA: TGTGCCAGCTCACTCCAAGGGGGGCGGAACACTGAAGCTTTCTTT.

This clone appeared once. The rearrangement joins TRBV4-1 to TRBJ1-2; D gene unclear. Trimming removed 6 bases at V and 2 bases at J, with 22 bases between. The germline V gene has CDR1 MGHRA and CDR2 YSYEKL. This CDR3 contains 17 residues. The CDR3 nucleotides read TGCGCCAGCAGGGAAGGAGTGGGCAGACGGAAAAACTATGGCTACACCTTC. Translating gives CASREGVGRRKNYGYTF.